This T cell receptor beta chain comes out of a study of T-cell memory formation after mild COVID-19. The ends were cut back, 3 bases at V and 8 bases at J, with 20 bases in the middle. Germline loops: CDR1 DFQATT, CDR2 SNEGSKA (reference sequence). The CDR3 consists of 15 residues. Concerning this clonotype: Its antigen is not identified.

5'RACE, which relied on constant-segment primers, yielded TCR alpha and TCR beta cDNA libraries carrying sample barcodes and UMIs. TCRdb processed the 5' RACE reads anew with MiXCR; each CDR3 protein has one entry. The sample has tens of thousands of distinct CDR3 sequences, 20% to 30% seen once. Findings of the study overall: Those CD4+ clones that contracted were mainly in CM and EM (CD8+ ones in EMRA). Certain responding clones were present in pre-infection memory, suggesting participation of cross-reactive memory. CD4/CD8 balance held among clones contracting day 15 to 85, and later expanders leaned CD4+.

The chain is built from TRBV20-1 and TRBJ2-1, with D hard to call. This TCR was recovered from a man aged 18 to 30 who had mild COVID-19 (a few samples of this study predate the infection). Cell type and time point are not known. The sequenced sample consisted of PBMCs or a T cell subset sorted from them (not recorded which). DNA for the CDR3: TGCAGTGCTAGTAAACCAGGCGCCTTATTGGATGAGCAGTTCTTC. Protein product: CSASKPGALLDEQFF.